This TCR beta chain emerged from a study of naive and memory T cell subsets. The beta constant-region primer was an equimolar mix of two oligonucleotides covering TRBC1 and TRBC2. Ligation attached a single-stranded oligonucleotide with a 12-nucleotide UMI and the SP2 primer to the cDNA 3' end. Four rounds of PCR amplified the ligated cDNA using nested alpha and beta constant-region primers plus SP2. TCRdb re-analysed the UMI-ligation and nested PCR reads in MiXCR, keeping a single row per CDR3 protein. The data show 140,000 to 150,000 distinct CDR3 sequences, with approximately 15% seen just once and around 0.14% held by the top ten. Study-wide results and caveats: Especially in CD8 cells, naive repertoires contained a few larger clonotypes, possibly CD45RA-re-expressing memory cells. Activation and differentiation may alter RNA-based TCR counts.

With 3 bases clipped from V and 5 bases from J, the junction kept 8 bases outside the gene matches. Germline lookup yields CDR1 DFQATT and CDR2 SNEGSKA (reference sequence). This CDR3 is 14 amino acids long. In the case of this clonotype: No antigen is known for it.

The TCR was taken from a human donor in good health. The V and J genes are TRBV20-1 and TRBJ2-3, with TRBD2 identical over 7 bases. The sample was naive CD4+ T cells from blood. CDR3 loop: CSASPGTTQDTQYF. The CDR3 DNA sequence: TGCAGTGCTAGTCCCGGGACTACTCAAGATACGCAGTATTTT.